Listed here are 23 T cell receptor beta chains from one sample, sequenced in a study of graft-versus-host responses after intestinal transplantation. Sequencing used immunoSEQ multiplex PCR; TCRdb keeps in-frame clones, though not all of them. The sample lists approximately 74,000 clones, roughly 90% occurring once. The sequenced sample was PBMCs, obtained 98 days after intestinal transplantation. These receptors were taken from a human patient who received an intestinal transplant, so some T cells may come from the graft donor.

The chain is built from TRBV4-2 and TRBJ1-2; 10 nucleotides align to TRBD1. The junction had 7 bases not matched to a gene; V was cut back by 4 bases and J by 5 bases. This CDR3 is 15 amino acids long. The germline V gene has CDR1 LGHNA and CDR2 YNFKEQ. In DNA form, the CDR3 reads TGTGCCAGCAGCCCCGGAGGACAGGGGGTTTATGGCTACACCTTC. This gives the protein CASSPGGQGVYGYTF.

This clone came up once. The rearrangement uses TRBV2 and TRBJ2-6; D possibly corresponds to TRBD2 (5 bases). This CDR3 contains 15 residues. CDR1 and CDR2 from the germline V gene are SNHLY and FYNNEI. With 5 bases removed from V and 2 bases from J, the gap between germline ends came to 10 bases. The CDR3 bases are TGTGCCAGCAGTCACGGGGATCCTGGGGCCAACGTCCTGACTTTC. Amino acid sequence: CASSHGDPGANVLTF. The full variable domain, in which reference TRBV2 and TRBJ2-6 provide the parts outside the CDR3, is EPEVTQTPSHQVTQMGQEVILRCVPISNHLYFYWYRQILGQKVEFLVSFYNNEISEKSEIFDDQFSVERPDGSNFTLKIRSTKLEDSAMYFCASSHGDPGANVLTFGAGSRLTVL.

CDR3 amino acids: CASSDTEGGYGGVGTDTQYF. The CDR3 DNA sequence: TGTGCCAGCAGTGATACTGAAGGCGGTTATGGGGGAGTAGGCACAGATACGCAGTATTTT. The chain joins TRBV2 to TRBJ2-3; D might be TRBD1 or TRBD2, each matching 5 bases. The germline V gene encodes CDR1 SNHLY and CDR2 FYNNEI. CDR3 size: 20 residues. Trimming stripped 3 bases from V and 1 base from J, with 26 bases between.

The rearrangement uses TRBV29-1 and TRBJ1-3; D is uncertain. In germline, CDR1 is SQVTM, CDR2 ANQGSEA. The CDR3 covers 13 residues. Trimming left V 4 bases short and J 0 bases short, with 7 bases between. The CDR3 region is CSVVTSSGNTIYF. CDR3 nucleotides: TGCAGCGTTGTGACCAGCTCTGGAAACACCATATATTTT.

The rearrangement links TRBV7-9 to TRBJ2-3; D unclear. Germline V gene data show CDR1 as SEHNR and CDR2 as FQNEAQ (reference sequence). The CDR3 loop spans 10 amino acids. Trimming removed 8 bases from V and 5 bases from J, with 5 bases in between. As DNA, the CDR3 is TGTGCCAGCTCCCTAGATACGCAGTATTTT. Its translation is CASSLDTQYF.

V is TRBV29-1 and J is TRBJ1-2; TRBD1 is a possible D gene (6 bases). This CDR3 spans 13 amino acids. Germline CDR1 SQVTM, CDR2 ANQGSEA. Trimming removed 6 bases at V and 3 bases at J, with 14 bases between. CDR3 nucleotides: TGCAGCGTACCTACAGGGTACGACTATGGCTACACCTTC. Residues: CSVPTGYDYGYTF.

The chain is built from TRBV19 and TRBJ2-5, with D unclear. Germline CDR1 is LNHDA and CDR2 is SQIVND (reference sequence). The ends were cut back, 3 bases at V and 0 bases at J, with 5 bases in the middle. This CDR3 spans 13 amino acids. CDR3 DNA: TGTGCCAGTAGTATGGGGTACCAAGAGACCCAGTACTTC. It yields the protein CASSMGYQETQYF.

The rearrangement links TRBV5-3 to TRBJ2-7; D not certain. TRBV5-3 is treated as an ORF (open reading frame) with a function not yet certain. V was clipped by 0 bases and J by 4 bases, with 14 bases between them. The CDR3 runs 15 residues. CDR3 coding DNA: TGTGCCAGAAGCTTGGGTAAATTTGTTGGTTACGAGCAGTACTTC. The encoded protein is CARSLGKFVGYEQYF.

The V and J genes are TRBV5-5 and TRBJ1-2; TRBD1 aligns across 8 bases. Germline CDR1 is SGHKS and CDR2 is YYEKEE (reference sequence). The CDR3 length is 16 residues. V shed 2 bases, J shed 4 bases, and the junction held 10 bases outside the gene matches. The CDR3 loop is CASSLTPGQGGYGYTF. The CDR3 nucleotides read TGTGCCAGCAGCTTAACGCCCGGACAGGGAGGCTATGGCTACACCTTC.

The V call is TRBV6-5, the J call TRBJ2-7; 9 bases fit TRBD2. The V segment lost 6 bases and the J segment 1 base; nucleotides outside the gene matches: 4. Looked up from germline, CDR1 is MNHEY and CDR2 is SVGAGI. The CDR3 runs 14 residues. CDR3 sequence reads: CASRLAGSSYEQYF. In nucleotides, the CDR3 is TGTGCCAGCAGACTAGCGGGTAGTTCCTACGAGCAGTACTTC.

This rearrangement joins TRBV21-1 to TRBJ2-7; TRBD2 reflects the table's D call only, with no check against the DNA. TRBV21-1 is classified as a pseudogene. There are 14 residues in the CDR3. CDR3 protein: CASSKTSSSYEQYF. CDR3 DNA sequence: TGTGCCAGCAGCAAAACCTCGAGCTCCTACGAGCAGTACTTC.

The chain has TRBV4-1 and TRBJ2-5; possibly TRBD1 for D (5 bases). The V gene lost 1 base and the J gene lost 5 bases, with 8 bases spanning the gap. Germline lookup yields CDR1 MGHRA and CDR2 YSYEKL. CDR3 length: 13 amino acids. The CDR3 sequence: CASSQVAGETQYF. DNA of the CDR3: TGCGCCAGCAGCCAAGTGGCAGGGGAGACCCAGTACTTC.

The chain uses TRBV4-1 and TRBJ2-1; the match to TRBD2 covers 9 bases. In germline, CDR1 is MGHRA, CDR2 YSYEKL. Unmatched junction bases numbered 7, after V lost 1 base and J lost 9 bases. This CDR3 comprises 15 residues. The CDR3 DNA reads TGCGCCAGCAGCCAAGGAGCTAGCGGGATCCGTGAGCAGTTCTTC. This translates into CASSQGASGIREQFF.

In this sample, this clone turned up once. V is TRBV11-2 and J is TRBJ2-3, with 10 bases matching TRBD2. CDR3 length: 17 residues. Germline V gene data show CDR1 as SGHAT and CDR2 as FQNNGV. The J segment lost 2 bases and the V segment lost 5 bases, leaving 10 bases of the junction unmatched. CDR3 sequence (DNA): TGTGCCAGCAGCCCCTTGGCTAGCGGGGGCACCACAGATACGCAGTATTTT. As protein: CASSPLASGGTTDTQYF.

This chain joins TRBV23-1 and TRBJ2-3; D unresolved. TRBV23-1 is designated an ORF whose function remains uncertain. Trimming shortened V by 6 bases and J by 2 bases, and 30 bases separated the two germline ends. The CDR3 extends over 20 amino acids. DNA of the CDR3: TGCGCCAGCAGCCAGCGCCAGCACTCCGGGTCTCGGATGATCACAGATACGCAGTATTTT. Translated: CASSQRQHSGSRMITDTQYF.

This chain connects TRBV28 to TRBJ2-5, with 12 bases that match TRBD1. The CDR3 consists of 16 residues. The J segment lost 5 bases and the V segment lost 3 bases, leaving 7 bases of the junction unmatched. Looked up from germline, CDR1 is MDHEN and CDR2 is SYDVKM. This CDR3 is CASSFGGTGGWETQYF. The CDR3, as DNA: TGTGCCAGCAGTTTCGGCGGGACAGGGGGCTGGGAGACCCAGTACTTC. Combining the CDR3 with reference TRBV28 and TRBJ2-5 gives the whole variable domain DVKVTQSSRYLVKRTGEKVFLECVQDMDHENMFWYRQDPGLGLRLIYFSYDVKMKEKGDIPEGYSVSREKKERFSLILESASTNQTSMYLCASSFGGTGGWETQYFGPGTRLLVL.

The rearrangement joins TRBV4-1 to TRBJ2-7, with 12 bases matching TRBD2. The germline gives CDR1 MGHRA, CDR2 YSYEKL. The CDR3 extends over 16 amino acids. V gave up 6 bases and J gave up 6 bases; unmatched junction bases: 12. CDR3 loop: CASSPRGLAGGAEQYF. Written as DNA, the CDR3 is TGCGCCAGCAGTCCAAGGGGGCTAGCGGGAGGGGCCGAGCAGTACTTC.

The chain combines TRBV4-1 with TRBJ2-3, with TRBD1 as a possible D gene (5 bases). The CDR3 totals 10 residues. CDR1 and CDR2 (germline): MGHRA, YSYEKL. Deletions cut 11 bases from V and 13 bases from J, with 16 bases between. The CDR3 DNA follows: TGCGCCTCCCAGGGTGGGGCGAAGTATTTT. It specifies CASQGGAKYF.

The rearrangement uses TRBV4-1 and TRBJ2-5, with 9 bases fitting TRBD1. The length of the CDR3 is 14 residues. The V gene end was trimmed by 5 bases and the J gene end by 5 bases; junction bases not matched to a gene: 6. Germline assignment: CDR1 MGHRA and CDR2 YSYEKL. In DNA, the CDR3 is TGCGCCAGCAGCAAACAGGGGGCGGGGGAGACCCAGTACTTC. Amino acids: CASSKQGAGETQYF.

CDR3 sequence (DNA): TGCGCCAGCGGAACAGGGCTCCAGCCCCAGCATTTT. Its translation: CASGTGLQPQHF. V gene TRBV10-1 combines with J gene TRBJ1-5, with D possibly TRBD1 on 6 matching bases. In germline, CDR1 is WNHNN, CDR2 SYGVQD (reference sequence). The CDR3 is 12 residues long. V dropped 8 bases and J dropped 7 bases, with 12 bases sitting between them.

CDR3 amino acids: CASINPPGQGAGYYGYTF. CDR3 nucleotide sequence: TGTGCCAGCATTAACCCGCCGGGACAGGGGGCGGGATACTATGGCTACACCTTC. The V gene is TRBV2, the J gene TRBJ1-2; TRBD1 aligns across 12 bases. CDR1 and CDR2 from the germline V gene are SNHLY and FYNNEI. J was trimmed by 3 bases and V by 7 bases; bases with no gene match: 15. The CDR3 spans 18 residues.

V and J are TRBV11-1 and TRBJ2-7, with D maybe TRBD1 (5 bases). The V gene lost 1 base and the J gene lost 5 bases, with 12 bases spanning the gap. The CDR3 totals 14 residues. Per germline, CDR1 SGHAT and CDR2 FQDESV (reference sequence). The DNA of the CDR3 is TGTGCCAGCAGCTTAGGTGTAGGGGCGGACGAGCAGTACTTC. It encodes CASSLGVGADEQYF.

This chain joins TRBV4-2 and TRBJ2-1; D might be TRBD1 (6 bases). CDR3 length: 12 residues. Per the germline V gene, CDR1 is LGHNA and CDR2 is YNFKEQ. The V end was cut by 4 bases, the J end by 6 bases, with 7 bases between. The DNA of the CDR3 is TGTGCCAGCAGCCCGGACAGCAATGAGCAGTTCTTC. It yields the protein CASSPDSNEQFF.